The entry that follows covers one TCR beta chain sequence. This entry belongs to a study of blood T cell repertoires in COVID-19. This CDR3 spans 15 amino acids. Germline CDR1 reads LNHDA; CDR2 reads SQIVND (reference sequence). V was cut by 4 bases and J by 6 bases, with 18 bases left in between. Assay: immunoSEQ multiplex PCR; the TCRdb copy retains only in-frame clones and omits some. The repertoire holds roughly 120,000 clones, with about 82% as singletons. The receptor was derived from a human donor in a cohort sampled during active COVID-19. This rearrangement joins TRBV19 to TRBJ1-1; D possibly corresponds to TRBD1 (5 bases). Material: peripheral blood. CDR3 amino acids: CASSTGARGVSEAFF. CDR3 DNA sequence: TGTGCCAGTAGTACCGGGGCGCGCGGGGTCTCTGAAGCTTTCTTT.